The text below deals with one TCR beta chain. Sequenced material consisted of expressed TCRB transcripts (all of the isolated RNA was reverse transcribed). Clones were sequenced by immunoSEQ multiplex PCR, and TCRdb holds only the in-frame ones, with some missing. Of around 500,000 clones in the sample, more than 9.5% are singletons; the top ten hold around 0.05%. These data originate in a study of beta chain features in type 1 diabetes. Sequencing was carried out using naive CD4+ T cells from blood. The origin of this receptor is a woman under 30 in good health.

CDR3 DNA sequence: TGTGCCAGCAGCCTGCTCGGGGGGCCGGGTACAGATACGCAGTATTTT. Protein sequence: CASSLLGGPGTDTQYF. This chain uses TRBV9 with TRBJ2-3; perhaps TRBD2 as D (7 bases). Germline V gives CDR1 SGDLS, CDR2 YYNGEE. This CDR3 contains 16 residues. The ends were cut back, 4 bases at V and 3 bases at J, with 18 bases in the middle. The complete variable domain, with remaining parts taken from reference TRBV9 and TRBJ2-3, reads DSGVTQTPKHLITATGQRVTLRCSPRSGDLSVYWYQQSLDQGLQFLIQYYNGEERAKGNILERFSAQQFPDLHSELNLSSLELGDSALYFCASSLLGGPGTDTQYFGPGTRLTVL.